The 23 T cell receptor beta chains below were found in one sample sequenced in a study of blood T cell repertoires in COVID-19. Profiled with immunoSEQ multiplex PCR; TCRdb holds only in-frame clones, not every one. The sample holds around 260,000 clones, over 75% seen once. The specimen was peripheral blood. These receptors were collected from a woman in her 70s with COVID-19, enrolled during active disease.

The chain has TRBV5-1 and TRBJ1-6, with D perhaps matching TRBD1 (5 bases). The germline gives CDR1 SGHRS, CDR2 YFSETQ. V lost 5 bases and J 5 bases, leaving 14 bases between the germline ends. The CDR3 length is 15 residues. The CDR3 bases are TGCGCCAGCAGATCGGCGGGGACCAATAATTCACCCCTCCACTTT. This codes for CASRSAGTNNSPLHF. Full variable domain (missing parts from reference TRBV5-1 and TRBJ1-6): KAGVTQTPRYLIKTRGQQVTLSCSPISGHRSVSWYQQTPGQGLQFLFEYFSETQRNKGNFPGRFSGRQFSNSRSEMNVSTLELGDSALYLCASRSAGTNNSPLHFGNGTRLTVT.

This chain joins TRBV4-3 and TRBJ2-1, with a tentative D call TRBD2 (6 bases). The CDR3 spans 13 residues. The germline V and J ends were trimmed by 5 bases and 10 bases, with 15 bases remaining between them. Germline CDR1 is LGHNA and CDR2 is YSLEER. CDR3 nucleotide sequence: TGCGCCAGCAGCTTACGCGGGGTTGGGGAGCAGTTCTTC. This codes for CASSLRGVGEQFF.

Turning to this clone: Being one base from a much bigger clone, this may be a read error. This chain links TRBV11-2 with TRBJ1-1; D remains ambiguous. Germline CDR1 reads SGHAT; CDR2 reads FQNNGV. This CDR3 comprises 13 residues. V was shortened by 5 bases and J by 0 bases, with 7 bases between the two germline ends. The CDR3 DNA reads TGTGCCAGCAGCGCGTCAATGAACACTGAAGCTTTCTTT. As protein: CASSASMNTEAFF.

The J gene is TRBJ1-1, the V gene TRBV12-3 or TRBV12-4, with D maybe TRBD1 (5 bases). Trimming took 6 bases from V and 5 from J, leaving 13 bases between them. The length of the CDR3 is 13 residues. The CDR3 DNA follows: TGTGCCAGCAGCGAATACCGGGGGACTGAAGCTTTCTTT. It encodes CASSEYRGTEAFF.

This clone was picked up one time. J is TRBJ2-7 and V is TRBV6-6; the match to TRBD1 covers 7 bases. Germline CDR1 reads MNHNY; CDR2 reads SVGAGI (reference sequence). This CDR3 contains 13 residues. Losses at the gene ends were 5 bases for V and 6 bases for J; bases not matched to a gene: 7. The CDR3 protein is CASSPGQAPEQYF. The CDR3 DNA reads as TGTGCCAGCAGTCCAGGACAGGCCCCCGAGCAGTACTTC.

The chain combines TRBV11-3 with TRBJ2-7; TRBD2 aligns across 7 bases. The germline V gene has CDR1 SGHNT and CDR2 YENEEA. This CDR3 contains 14 residues. J lost 3 bases, V lost 4 bases, and 6 bases had no gene match. The CDR3 region has the DNA TGTGCCAGCAGCTCCCGGGACTACAACTACGAGCAGTACTTC. Protein: CASSSRDYNYEQYF. The full variable domain, completed using reference TRBV11-3 and TRBJ2-7, is EAGVVQSPRYKIIEKKQPVAFWCNPISGHNTLYWYLQNLGQGPELLIRYENEEAVDDSQLPKDRFSAERLKGVDSTLKIQPAELGDSAVYLCASSSRDYNYEQYFGPGTRLTVT.

The chain is built from TRBV2 and TRBJ2-7; D perhaps matches TRBD2 (5 bases). The CDR3 has 14 residues. Per germline, CDR1 SNHLY and CDR2 FYNNEI. V was shortened by 9 bases and J by 2 bases, with 17 bases between the two germline ends. This CDR3 is CASAAGGYTYEQYF. The CDR3 DNA follows: TGTGCCAGTGCGGCGGGCGGGTATACCTACGAGCAGTACTTC.

V usage is TRBV18 and J usage is TRBJ2-7, with D perhaps matching TRBD2 (5 bases). Between the trimmed V and J ends, which lost 6 bases and 5 bases, there was a span of 17 bases. Germline CDR1 and CDR2: KGHSH and LQKENI. The CDR3 totals 14 residues. CDR3 sequence (DNA): TGTGCCAGCTCCCCAAGAGAGGGAAAACACGAGCAGTACTTC. Encoded protein: CASSPREGKHEQYF.

The chain links TRBV18 to TRBJ2-2, with TRBD1 identical over 7 bases. Trimming cost V 2 bases and J 2 bases; bases outside gene matches: 5. Looked up from germline, CDR1 is KGHSH and CDR2 is LQKENI. The CDR3 is made up of 16 amino acids. CDR3 in amino acids: CASSPMDRSNTGELFF. CDR3 DNA sequence: TGTGCCAGCTCACCAATGGACAGGTCCAACACCGGGGAGCTGTTTTTT.

This chain uses TRBV28 with TRBJ2-7; D possibly corresponds to TRBD1 (6 bases). The CDR3 covers 14 residues. Trimming removed 4 bases at V and 0 bases at J, with 10 bases between. CDR1 MDHEN and CDR2 SYDVKM come from the germline V gene. This CDR3 is CASSSDRISYEQYF. The CDR3, as DNA: TGTGCCAGCAGTTCCGACAGGATCTCCTACGAGCAGTACTTC.

The chain links TRBV18 to TRBJ2-3; 7 bases map to TRBD2. V shed 3 bases, J shed 1 base, and the junction held 1 base outside the gene matches. This CDR3 is 14 amino acids long. The germline V gene has CDR1 KGHSH and CDR2 LQKENI. The CDR3 protein is CASSPGLGTDTQYF. For the CDR3, the DNA is TGTGCCAGCTCACCCGGACTAGGCACAGATACGCAGTATTTT.

This clone was detected only a few times. Other DNA variants within this sample encode the same CDR3. The chain is built from TRBV18 and TRBJ2-5; 10 bases align to TRBD1. Germline trimming cut 6 bases from V and 1 base from J; bases unmatched to any gene: 5. Looked up from germline, CDR1 is KGHSH and CDR2 is LQKENI. This CDR3 contains 15 residues. The chain's CDR3 is CASSDRDRGQETQYF. DNA for the CDR3: TGTGCCAGCTCCGACCGGGACAGGGGCCAAGAGACCCAGTACTTC.

The chain carries TRBV18 and TRBJ2-3; 9 nucleotides match TRBD2. Losses at the gene ends were 2 bases for V and 4 bases for J; bases not matched to a gene: 4. This CDR3 spans 15 amino acids. The germline gives CDR1 KGHSH, CDR2 LQKENI. The CDR3 spells CASSPNAGGADTQYF. The CDR3 nucleotides read TGTGCCAGCTCACCAAATGCGGGAGGGGCAGATACGCAGTATTTT.

This chain uses TRBV6-2 or TRBV6-3 with TRBJ1-1; 8 bases are a match to TRBD1. V gave up 6 bases and J gave up 4 bases; unmatched junction bases: 13. The germline gives CDR1 MNHEY, CDR2 SVGEGT. This CDR3 spans 16 amino acids. CDR3 sequence: CASSRGQGAVGTEAFF. As DNA, the CDR3 is TGTGCCAGCAGCCGGGGCCAGGGGGCAGTTGGCACTGAAGCTTTCTTT.

This clone was counted only a few times. The chain couples TRBV5-1 to TRBJ2-2; possibly TRBD1 for D (6 bases). Trimming cost V 8 bases and J 8 bases, with 22 bases left between them. The CDR3 totals 15 residues. The germline V gene has CDR1 SGHRS and CDR2 YFSETQ. The CDR3 sequence is CASKHRDRSSGELFF. CDR3 nucleotides: TGCGCCAGTAAACACAGGGATAGGTCCTCTGGGGAGCTGTTTTTT.

The V and J genes are TRBV29-1 and TRBJ2-1; no firm D call. The V end was cut by 4 bases, the J end by 0 bases, with 7 bases between. The CDR3 spans 13 residues. Germline CDR1 is SQVTM and CDR2 is ANQGSEA. Here the CDR3 reads CSVGAVSYNEQFF. The CDR3 DNA sequence: TGCAGCGTTGGGGCAGTCTCCTACAATGAGCAGTTCTTC.

The chain links TRBV3-1 (or the pseudogene TRBV3-2) to TRBJ1-5, with a weak D call TRBD1 (5 bases). Germline assignment: CDR1 LGHDT and CDR2 YNNKEL (reference sequence). This CDR3 is built from 18 residues. Trimming shortened V by 4 bases and J by 0 bases, and 19 bases separated the two germline ends. Here the CDR3 reads CASSRFGRVGVSNQPQHF. CDR3 nucleotide sequence: TGTGCCAGCAGCCGCTTCGGCAGGGTGGGTGTTAGCAATCAGCCCCAGCATTTT.

The rearrangement uses TRBV12-3 or TRBV12-4 and TRBJ1-5; D not resolved. Trimming pared 6 bases from V and 4 bases from J, leaving 10 bases between. This CDR3 is 13 amino acids long. CDR3 sequence reads: CASRRTENQPQHF. The CDR3 DNA reads TGTGCCAGCAGACGTACAGAGAATCAGCCCCAGCATTTT.

The chain has TRBV29-1 and TRBJ1-2; 11 bases agree with TRBD1. Germline V gene lookup returns CDR1 SQVTM and CDR2 ANQGSEA. Unmatched junction bases numbered 6, after V lost 1 base and J lost 11 bases. The CDR3 consists of 13 residues. The CDR3 protein is CSVEGGQGARYTF. In nucleotides, the CDR3 is TGCAGCGTTGAAGGTGGACAGGGGGCTAGATACACCTTC.

This clone appeared a single time. This chain joins TRBV10-3 and TRBJ1-5; D is unresolved. Trimming took off 0 bases at V and 2 bases at J, with 14 bases between the two ends. The germline V gene has CDR1 ENHRY and CDR2 SYGVKD. The CDR3 consists of 17 residues. The CDR3 bases are TGTGCCATCAGTGAGTCTGGGGAGATAGGAGGCAATCAGCCCCAGCATTTT. Amino acid sequence: CAISESGEIGGNQPQHF.

V gene TRBV18 combines with J gene TRBJ1-2; D unresolved. This CDR3 contains 16 residues. Germline CDR1 reads KGHSH; CDR2 reads LQKENI. Trimming removed 2 bases from V and 4 bases from J, with 17 bases in between. The CDR3 DNA sequence: TGTGCCAGCTCACCAATGACAACCCAAGGATTCTATGGCTACACCTTC. It codes for CASSPMTTQGFYGYTF.

J is TRBJ1-5 and V is TRBV6-5; no clear D gene. This CDR3 has 11 amino acids. Looked up from germline, CDR1 is MNHEY and CDR2 is SVGAGI. Trimming removed 6 bases at V and 4 bases at J, with 4 bases between. As DNA, the CDR3 is TGTGCCAGCAGCAATAATCAGCCCCAGCATTTT. Amino acids: CASSNNQPQHF.

This clone was counted a few times. This chain connects TRBV10-3 to TRBJ1-2, with a tentative D call TRBD1 (5 bases). V was shortened by 0 bases and J by 6 bases, with 11 bases between the two germline ends. The CDR3 totals 14 residues. Germline lookup yields CDR1 ENHRY and CDR2 SYGVKD. CDR3 DNA: TGTGCCATCAGTGAGTCGGGGGGGTTAAATGGCTACACCTTC. It codes for CAISESGGLNGYTF.